Shown below are 30 T cell receptor beta chains from a single sample sequenced in a study of T cell responses to AZD1222 COVID-19 vaccine. Here immunoSEQ multiplex PCR was the method, and the copy in TCRdb shows in-frame clones only, minus some. The sample shows about 120,000 clones, about 90% of them seen only once. Sequences were derived from peripheral blood, sampled on day 0 of AZD1222 vaccination. Receptors originate from an adult in good health.

This clone was detected once. The chain carries TRBV12-5 and TRBJ2-7, with a possible D match to TRBD1 (6 bases). Trimming took 5 bases from V and 7 from J, leaving 30 bases between them. Germline-derived CDR1 and CDR2 are LGHNT and FRNRAP. The CDR3 has 18 residues. The CDR3 nucleotides are TGTGCTAGTGGTGCGCTTGGGTCCCCGGGACACGGGATGGGGGAGCAGTACTTC. Protein product: CASGALGSPGHGMGEQYF.

This rearrangement joins TRBV5-1 to TRBJ1-1; TRBD1 is a possible D gene (6 bases). Germline CDR1 reads SGHRS; CDR2 reads YFSETQ. The CDR3 is 15 amino acids. Trimming took 4 bases from V and 1 from J, leaving 14 bases between them. For the CDR3, the DNA is TGCGCCAGCAGCCCGAGAACAGGGCCGAACACTGAAGCTTTCTTT. Protein: CASSPRTGPNTEAFF. The variable domain in full, completed from reference TRBV5-1 and TRBJ1-1, reads KAGVTQTPRYLIKTRGQQVTLSCSPISGHRSVSWYQQTPGQGLQFLFEYFSETQRNKGNFPGRFSGRQFSNSRSEMNVSTLELGDSALYLCASSPRTGPNTEAFFGQGTRLTVV.

The chain recombines TRBV6-5 with TRBJ1-6; 7 nucleotides align to TRBD1. The CDR3 sequence is 13 residues long. Germline trimming cut 6 bases from V and 7 bases from J; bases unmatched to any gene: 3. Germline assignment: CDR1 MNHEY and CDR2 SVGAGI. The CDR3 here is CASRGTANSPLHF. CDR3 DNA sequence: TGTGCCAGCAGAGGGACAGCCAATTCACCCCTCCACTTT.

The rearrangement uses TRBV12-5 and TRBJ1-4, with TRBD1 matching over 9 bases. V lost 4 bases to trimming and J lost 0 bases; unmatched junction nucleotides: 12. The germline gives CDR1 LGHNT, CDR2 FRNRAP. This CDR3 spans 19 amino acids. The CDR3 DNA reads as TGTGCTAGTGGTTCGTTAGACAGGGGGTCTAAAGCAACTAATGAAAAACTGTTTTTT. Its translation: CASGSLDRGSKATNEKLFF.

V gene TRBV28 combines with J gene TRBJ1-5; 8 bases map to TRBD1. CDR1 is MDHEN, CDR2 SYDVKM, per germline. The CDR3 is 15 residues long. Germline trimming cut 2 bases from V and 3 bases from J; bases unmatched to any gene: 3. DNA for the CDR3: TGTGCCAGCAGTTTACAGGGGGCAGACAATCAGCCCCAGCATTTT. The encoded protein is CASSLQGADNQPQHF.

The J gene is TRBJ2-2, the V gene TRBV19; D possibly corresponds to TRBD2 (6 bases). The CDR3 is made up of 13 amino acids. Germline lookup yields CDR1 LNHDA and CDR2 SQIVND (reference sequence). Between the trimmed V and J ends, which lost 8 bases and 5 bases, there was a span of 12 bases. The CDR3 spells CASLREVTGELFF. The CDR3 DNA follows: TGTGCCAGTCTAAGGGAGGTAACCGGGGAGCTGTTTTTT. Full variable domain (outside the CDR3, taken from reference TRBV19 and TRBJ2-2): DGGITQSPKYLFRKEGQNVTLSCEQNLNHDAMYWYRQDPGQGLRLIYYSQIVNDFQKGDIAEGYSVSREKKESFPLTVTSAQKNPTAFYLCASLREVTGELFFGEGSRLTVL.

The chain carries TRBV3-1 (or the pseudogene TRBV3-2) and TRBJ2-2; unclear D gene. This CDR3 is 12 amino acids long. Germline CDR1 reads LGHDT; CDR2 reads YNNKEL (reference sequence). Trimming took 4 bases from V and 2 from J, leaving 2 bases between them. DNA of the CDR3: TGTGCCAGCAGCCCCAACACCGGGGAGCTGTTTTTT. It codes for CASSPNTGELFF.

The table lists this clone with a count of one. CDR3 sequence reads: CASSLVFVSRGQEQYF. The CDR3 DNA follows: TGTGCCAGCAGCTTGGTTTTTGTTAGCAGGGGTCAGGAGCAGTACTTC. This chain joins TRBV5-6 and TRBJ2-7, with a weak D call TRBD1 (6 bases). Per the germline V gene, CDR1 is SGHDT and CDR2 is YYEEEE. CDR3 length: 16 amino acids. V was trimmed by 0 bases and J by 7 bases, leaving 20 bases between them.

The chain uses TRBV9 and TRBJ2-5; 10 bases fit TRBD2. Trimming at V came to 0 bases and at J to 5 bases, leaving 4 bases not matched to a gene. Germline V gene data show CDR1 as SGDLS and CDR2 as YYNGEE. The CDR3 totals 15 residues. The CDR3 loop reads CASSVGASGSETQYF. The DNA of the CDR3 is TGTGCCAGCAGCGTAGGGGCTAGCGGGAGTGAGACCCAGTACTTC.

This chain connects TRBV9 to TRBJ1-6; tentatively, D is TRBD1 (5 bases). Germline CDR1 reads SGDLS; CDR2 reads YYNGEE. Trimming removed 2 bases from V and 8 bases from J, with 11 bases in between. The CDR3 is made up of 14 amino acids. The CDR3 reads CASSVKLGDSPLHF. The CDR3 DNA reads TGTGCCAGCAGCGTCAAACTGGGGGATTCACCCCTCCACTTT.

The chain joins TRBV7-3 to TRBJ2-1, with 7 nucleotides matching TRBD1. The CDR3 length is 13 residues. The V segment lost 5 bases and the J segment 6 bases; nucleotides outside the gene matches: 4. CDR1 SGHTA and CDR2 FQGTGA come from the germline V gene. The CDR3 reads CASSMDRRNEQFF. The CDR3, as DNA: TGTGCCAGCAGCATGGACAGGCGCAATGAGCAGTTCTTC.

This chain uses TRBV7-9 with TRBJ1-2; D is perhaps TRBD1 (6 bases). Germline CDR1 and CDR2: SEHNR and FQNEAQ (reference sequence). Between the trimmed V and J ends, which lost 5 bases and 5 bases, there was a span of 9 bases. CDR3 length: 12 amino acids. The CDR3 is CASSPGQYGYTF. CDR3 in DNA: TGTGCCAGCAGCCCCGGACAGTATGGCTACACCTTC.

V is TRBV4-1 and J is TRBJ2-1; D might be TRBD1 (5 bases). CDR3 size: 15 residues. Germline CDR1 reads MGHRA; CDR2 reads YSYEKL. The germline V and J ends were trimmed by 3 bases and 8 bases, with 17 bases remaining between them. DNA of the CDR3: TGCGCCAGCAGCCAGGGCCCGGGTCTAGGGGATGAGCAGTTCTTC. Translating it yields CASSQGPGLGDEQFF.

The chain combines TRBV3-1 (or the pseudogene TRBV3-2) with TRBJ2-1, with 10 positions matching TRBD1. Germline lookup yields CDR1 LGHDT and CDR2 YNNKEL (reference sequence). J gave up 3 bases and V 1 base, and 6 bases lay outside the gene matches. This CDR3 has 17 amino acids. CDR3 nucleotide sequence: TGTGCCAGCAGCCAAGTTATGGGGACAGGGGACTACAATGAGCAGTTCTTC. The encoded protein is CASSQVMGTGDYNEQFF.

This rearrangement joins TRBV11-2 to TRBJ2-2; no reliable D call. Trimming cost V 3 bases and J 0 bases, with 11 bases left between them. CDR1 SGHAT and CDR2 FQNNGV come from the germline V gene. The CDR3 is 16 residues long. The CDR3 loop reads CASSFWVDSNTGELFF. The DNA for the CDR3 is TGTGCCAGCAGCTTTTGGGTCGATTCGAACACCGGGGAGCTGTTTTTT.

This chain connects TRBV28 to TRBJ2-1; 7 nucleotides agree with TRBD2. CDR3 length: 16 residues. V lost 6 bases and J lost 1; bases outside the gene matches: 9. The germline V gene has CDR1 MDHEN and CDR2 SYDVKM. The CDR3 here is CASSLHGTTSYNEQFF. In nucleotides, the CDR3 is TGTGCCAGCAGCCTCCACGGGACTACGTCCTACAATGAGCAGTTCTTC.

The gene calls are TRBV9 and TRBJ1-3, with TRBD1 matching 7 bases. The germline V gene encodes CDR1 SGDLS and CDR2 YYNGEE. After removal of 1 base from V and 0 bases from J, the junction contained 10 bases not matched to a gene. The CDR3 covers 18 residues. CDR3 region: CASSVSAPGQISGNTIYF. The CDR3 DNA reads TGTGCCAGCAGCGTATCCGCACCGGGACAGATCTCTGGAAACACCATATATTTT.

J is TRBJ1-5 and V is TRBV19; 7 bases are shared with TRBD1. The CDR3 is 12 amino acids. The germline CDR1 and CDR2 sequences are LNHDA and SQIVND (reference sequence). The ends lost 4 bases at V and 7 bases at J; junction bases unmatched: 1. CDR3 nucleotide sequence: TGTGCCAGTAGTACCAGGGGGCAGCCCCAGCATTTT. Amino acids: CASSTRGQPQHF.

The chain uses TRBV28 and TRBJ1-1; 7 nucleotides align to TRBD1. Trimming cost V 3 bases and J 10 bases; bases outside gene matches: 2. The CDR3 sequence is 11 residues long. Germline V gene data show CDR1 as MDHEN and CDR2 as SYDVKM. CDR3: CASSLGQTAFF. The DNA for the CDR3 is TGTGCCAGCAGTTTGGGACAGACAGCTTTCTTT.

J is TRBJ2-4 and V is TRBV18; D uncertain. There are 14 residues in the CDR3. The germline CDR1 and CDR2 sequences are KGHSH and LQKENI. V lost 4 bases and J lost 6, with 13 bases in between. Here the CDR3 reads CASSRGPDGNIQYF. CDR3 in DNA: TGTGCCAGCTCACGCGGACCCGACGGAAACATTCAGTACTTC. The full variable domain, rest sourced from reference TRBV18 and TRBJ2-4, is NAGVMQNPRHLVRRRGQEARLRCSPMKGHSHVYWYRQLPEEGLKFMVYLQKENIIDESGMPKERFSAEFPKEGPSILRIQQVVRGDSAAYFCASSRGPDGNIQYFGAGTRLSVL.

In this sample, this clone turned up once. The CDR3, as DNA: TGTGCCATCAGTTCCTTGGGCGGGCGGACTCCTTACGAGCAGTACTTC. It encodes CAISSLGGRTPYEQYF. The chain couples TRBV10-3 to TRBJ2-7; TRBD2 might be the D (5 bases). Trimming took off 5 bases at V and 4 bases at J, with 21 bases between the two ends. The CDR3 length is 16 residues. CDR1 is ENHRY and CDR2 is SYGVKD in the germline V gene.

V is TRBV5-1 and J is TRBJ2-1; D gene uncertain. The germline V and J ends were trimmed by 1 base and 6 bases, with 8 bases remaining between them. Per germline, CDR1 SGHRS and CDR2 YFSETQ. CDR3 length: 13 residues. CDR3 loop: CASSLIPANEQFF. The DNA of the CDR3 is TGCGCCAGCAGCTTGATCCCGGCCAATGAGCAGTTCTTC.

This clone has just one count. The chain is built from TRBV27 and TRBJ1-2, with D possibly TRBD1 on 6 matching bases. The germline V gene encodes CDR1 MNHEY and CDR2 SMNVEV (reference sequence). Trimming took off 5 bases at V and 4 bases at J, with 11 bases between the two ends. This CDR3 contains 13 residues. The chain's CDR3 is CASSQGHRYGYTF. The CDR3 DNA reads as TGTGCCAGCAGTCAGGGACACCGCTATGGCTACACCTTC.

The chain couples TRBV29-1 to TRBJ2-7; D is unclear. The CDR3 runs 15 residues. Deletions cut 2 bases from V and 1 base from J, with 15 bases between. Looked up from germline, CDR1 is SQVTM and CDR2 is ANQGSEA. CDR3: CSVESPSYGSYEQYF. Here the CDR3 DNA reads TGCAGCGTTGAAAGCCCGTCGTACGGTTCCTACGAGCAGTACTTC.

Points on this clone: This CDR3 is also generated by other DNA sequences in the sample. The CDR3 DNA is TGCAGCGTTGGAGCAGGGACCAATCAGCCCCAGCATTTT. Protein: CSVGAGTNQPQHF. The chain carries TRBV29-1 and TRBJ1-5; the D gene is possibly TRBD1 (5 bases). V lost 4 bases and J lost 3, with 10 bases in between. The CDR3 is 13 residues long. In germline, CDR1 is SQVTM, CDR2 ANQGSEA.

The genes are TRBV9 and TRBJ1-3; D call uncertain. CDR3 length: 16 amino acids. CDR1 is SGDLS and CDR2 is YYNGEE in the germline V gene. Trimming stripped 4 bases from V and 1 base from J, with 15 bases between. The CDR3 is CASSFGLASSGNTIYF. CDR3 bases: TGTGCCAGCAGCTTCGGACTCGCGAGTTCTGGAAACACCATATATTTT.

The V and J genes are TRBV28 and TRBJ1-5, with a tentative D call TRBD1 (6 bases). V was cut by 2 bases and J by 6 bases, with 11 bases left in between. The CDR3 is made up of 14 amino acids. Germline CDR1 is MDHEN and CDR2 is SYDVKM. Here the CDR3 DNA reads TGTGCCAGCAGTTTAGGGGCAGGGGTTCAGCCCCAGCATTTT. This gives the protein CASSLGAGVQPQHF. The whole variable domain, filled in from reference TRBV28 and TRBJ1-5, reads DVKVTQSSRYLVKRTGEKVFLECVQDMDHENMFWYRQDPGLGLRLIYFSYDVKMKEKGDIPEGYSVSREKKERFSLILESASTNQTSMYLCASSLGAGVQPQHFGDGTRLSIL.

This clone was observed once. The chain couples TRBV5-5 to TRBJ2-7; the match to TRBD1 covers 8 bases. Germline values: CDR1 SGHKS, CDR2 YYEKEE (reference sequence). The CDR3 covers 13 residues. The ends lost 0 bases at V and 4 bases at J; junction bases unmatched: 0. The CDR3 here is CASSLGDRYEQYF. CDR3 nucleotide sequence: TGTGCCAGCAGCTTGGGGGACAGGTACGAGCAGTACTTC.

V gene TRBV19 combines with J gene TRBJ1-2; no reliable D call. CDR3 size: 11 residues. Germline V gives CDR1 LNHDA, CDR2 SQIVND (reference sequence). V lost 3 bases and J lost 2, with 1 base in between. CDR3: CASSINYGYTF. The CDR3 DNA sequence: TGTGCCAGTAGTATCAACTATGGCTACACCTTC.

The V gene is TRBV6-6, the J gene TRBJ1-2; TRBD1 matches at 7 bases. With V trimmed by 5 bases and J by 4 bases, 19 bases remained unmatched. CDR1 is MNHNY and CDR2 is SVGAGI in the germline V gene (reference sequence). The CDR3 extends over 18 amino acids. CDR3 sequence reads: CASSQRDRARQRSYGYTF. CDR3 DNA sequence: TGTGCCAGCAGTCAGAGGGACAGAGCAAGACAAAGGTCCTATGGCTACACCTTC.